This T cell receptor beta chain was retrieved from a study of T cell responses to AZD1222 COVID-19 vaccine. General study points: Samples come after the peak T cell response, not at day 14.

This table comes from immunoSEQ multiplex PCR, and its TCRdb copy is limited to in-frame clones, with some not included. Of about 93,000 clones listed, 80% to 90% are singletons. Germline V gives CDR1 SGHAT, CDR2 FQNNGV. This CDR3 spans 19 amino acids. V dropped 5 bases and J dropped 3; count of bases not matched to a gene: 20. On this clone itself: Its antigen remains unidentified.

Second doses that came at about 4 or about 12 weeks were put together. Sequenced material: peripheral blood, taken 28 days after the second AZD1222 dose. The receptor comes from an adult who received the AZD1222 COVID-19 vaccine. The gene calls are TRBV11-2 and TRBJ2-7; 9 bases match TRBD1. The CDR3: CASSPLNRDRDRGNYEQYF. Written as DNA, the CDR3 is TGTGCCAGCAGCCCGCTCAACCGGGACAGGGACCGGGGAAACTACGAGCAGTACTTC.